The clone carrying this T cell receptor beta chain was counted only a few times. Its antigen is still unknown. CDR3 length: 10 residues. The assay was immunoSEQ multiplex PCR, and TCRdb's table has in-frame clones only and misses some. The sample records hundreds of thousands of clones, around nine tenths being singletons. Treatment defined: about 20 received Ad26.COV2.S at low or high dose, single or two shots; about 5 received placebo; per-sample allocation not given. Each sample was drawn 63 days after the first injection (of vaccine or placebo). It was an adult aged 18-55 years in Boston who was the donor. The sample originates from a study of Ad26.COV2.S vaccination and SARS-CoV-2 variants. Study as a whole: Among those in the COV1001 Ad26.COV2.S trial arm was the donor. By the intramuscular route, Ad26.COV2.S was given once, or twice 56 days apart. Study-level points and caveats: Vaccinees displayed broader spike-specific TCR repertoires than placebo recipients.

This chain uses TRBV12-2 with TRBJ2-7. TRBV12-2 is shown as a pseudogene. The starting material was peripheral blood, obtained in a trial of Ad26.COV2.S vaccine versus placebo. This clonotype originated in a person aged 18-65 years who received the Ad26.COV2.S COVID-19 vaccine or a placebo. This CDR3 reads CASRLLEQYF. The CDR3, as DNA: TGTGCAAGTCGCCTGCTGGAGCAGTACTTC.